The 26 T cell receptor beta chains reported below all come from one sample, sequenced in a study of T cells in Graves' hyperthyroidism and ophthalmopathy. Amplified TCR beta CDR3 regions derived from RNA transcripts. TCR CDR3 regions were first amplified by RT-PCR with HTBI primers. In TCRdb, the multiplex PCR reads were re-called with MiXCR into one record per CDR3 protein. The sample lists around 600,000 distinct CDR3 sequences; 13% to 15% were seen once. The sequencing sample was made of blood. Receptors were obtained from a woman between 18 and 29 years old with Graves' ophthalmopathy.

The chain employs TRBV5-4 and TRBJ2-1; 11 nucleotides agree with TRBD2. This CDR3 comprises 15 residues. CDR1 is SGHNT, CDR2 YYREEE, per germline (reference sequence). V lost 6 bases to trimming and J lost 7 bases; unmatched junction nucleotides: 9. Written as DNA, the CDR3 is TGTGCCAGCACCCCGGGACTAGCGGAGAGAAATGAGCAGTTCTTC. This gives the protein CASTPGLAERNEQFF.

This clonotype was detected many times. The V gene is TRBV27, the J gene TRBJ2-1; 9 nucleotides match TRBD2. The germline V gene has CDR1 MNHEY and CDR2 SMNVEV (reference sequence). The CDR3 is 17 residues long. The junction had 17 bases not matched to a gene; V was cut back by 5 bases and J by 9 bases. This chain's CDR3 is CASSLHPGLALRGEQFF. As DNA, the CDR3 is TGTGCCAGCAGTCTACACCCAGGACTAGCGTTAAGGGGTGAGCAGTTCTTC.

Many counts were recorded for this clonotype. This chain joins TRBV3-1 and TRBJ2-7; 8 bases fit TRBD1. This CDR3 comprises 14 residues. V was clipped by 1 base and J by 7 bases; unmatched bases: 6. Germline V lookup: CDR1 LGHDT, CDR2 YNNKEL (reference sequence). This CDR3 is CASSQGTGRSEQYF. The CDR3 bases are TGTGCCAGCAGCCAAGGGACAGGGCGGTCAGAGCAGTACTTC.

This clonotype was counted a few times. The chain is built from TRBV12-3 or TRBV12-4 and TRBJ2-7, with 8 bases lining up with TRBD1. J gave up 1 base and V 5 bases, and 13 bases lay outside the gene matches. CDR3 length equals 17 residues. This chain's CDR3 is CASSPPSQDRGSYEQYF. The CDR3 coding sequence is TGTGCCAGCAGTCCCCCCAGTCAAGACAGGGGATCCTACGAGCAGTACTTC.

This clonotype was recorded many times. V gene TRBV11-2 combines with J gene TRBJ2-7, with D perhaps matching TRBD1 or TRBD2 (5 bases each). Germline CDR1 is SGHAT and CDR2 is FQNNGV. CDR3 length: 15 residues. Trimming took off 6 bases at V and 2 bases at J, with 17 bases between the two ends. This chain's CDR3 is CASSSGPGRTYEQYF. The CDR3 DNA reads as TGTGCCAGCAGTTCGGGTCCGGGACGGACCTACGAGCAGTACTTC.

This clonotype has at least ten counts. The chain's CDR3 is CSARRRTSGKYEQYF. In DNA, the CDR3 is TGCAGTGCTAGGAGGAGGACTAGCGGGAAATACGAGCAGTACTTC. The chain couples TRBV20-1 to TRBJ2-7; 12 bases align to TRBD2. Looked up from germline, CDR1 is DFQATT and CDR2 is SNEGSKA (reference sequence). This CDR3 has 15 amino acids. With V trimmed by 3 bases and J by 4 bases, 7 bases remained unmatched.

In its sample, this clonotype was seen many times. V gene TRBV27 combines with J gene TRBJ2-3, with 7 bases that match TRBD2. Germline CDR1 and CDR2: MNHEY and SMNVEV (reference sequence). This CDR3 region has 16 residues. Losses at the gene ends were 5 bases for V and 1 base for J; bases not matched to a gene: 9. The CDR3 region has the DNA TGTGCCAGCAGTCCTCTAGCGGTTAGTCGCACAGATACGCAGTATTTT. Its translation is CASSPLAVSRTDTQYF.

The rearrangement uses TRBV19 and TRBJ1-1; D is possibly TRBD1 (5 bases). CDR1 is LNHDA, CDR2 SQIVND, per germline (reference sequence). V shed 1 base and J shed 11 bases, with 17 bases lying between them. The CDR3 spans 14 residues. For the CDR3, the DNA is TGTGCCAGTAGTATAGCTCGGGGGGGGTCGGATGCTTTCTTT. Amino acids: CASSIARGGSDAFF.

This clonotype was counted only a few times. This chain connects TRBV7-9 to TRBJ1-6, with D possibly being TRBD1 (6 bases). Between the trimmed V and J ends, which lost 2 bases and 7 bases, there was a span of 12 bases. CDR3 length: 15 amino acids. Per the germline V gene, CDR1 is SEHNR and CDR2 is FQNEAQ (reference sequence). The DNA for the CDR3 is TGTGCCAGCAGCTTAACCCCAGGGGACAATTCACCCCTCCACTTT. Its translation is CASSLTPGDNSPLHF.

This clonotype was counted between two and nine times. This chain connects TRBV7-9 to TRBJ1-6, with TRBD1 identical over 7 bases. The trim removed 8 bases at V and 10 bases at J, leaving 11 bases unmatched. The germline V gene has CDR1 SEHNR and CDR2 FQNEAQ (reference sequence). The CDR3 runs to 14 residues. CDR3 sequence (DNA): TGTGCCAGCCGCACAGGGGAGGGGTGGTCACCCCTCCACTTT. It is translated as CASRTGEGWSPLHF.

The chain links TRBV9 to TRBJ2-7, with a weak D call TRBD2 (5 bases). This CDR3 region has 16 residues. Germline V lookup: CDR1 SGDLS, CDR2 YYNGEE. Trimming stripped 0 bases from V and 4 bases from J, with 17 bases between. CDR3: CASSVGVSGKGYEQYF. CDR3 DNA: TGTGCCAGCAGCGTAGGCGTGTCCGGGAAGGGATACGAGCAGTACTTC. The full variable domain, its missing parts supplied by reference TRBV9 and TRBJ2-7, is DSGVTQTPKHLITATGQRVTLRCSPRSGDLSVYWYQQSLDQGLQFLIQYYNGEERAKGNILERFSAQQFPDLHSELNLSSLELGDSALYFCASSVGVSGKGYEQYFGPGTRLTVT.

This clonotype was seen more than once but under ten times. This chain joins TRBV9 and TRBJ2-7; D is ambiguous. Germline values: CDR1 SGDLS, CDR2 YYNGEE. CDR3 size: 12 residues. The V and J ends lost 4 bases and 3 bases respectively, with 8 bases between them. The CDR3: CASSPSVYEQYF. The DNA of the CDR3 is TGTGCCAGCAGCCCATCAGTCTACGAGCAGTACTTC.

In its sample, this clonotype was seen many times. The chain combines TRBV6-1 with TRBJ1-5; D remains unclear. Germline CDR1 reads MNHNS; CDR2 reads SASEGT. This CDR3 comprises 11 residues. V was shortened by 5 bases and J by 7 bases, with 6 bases between the two germline ends. CDR3 nucleotide sequence: TGTGCCAGCAGTAATGCCCAGCCCCAGCATTTT. Translating gives CASSNAQPQHF.

This clonotype appeared a few times. At one end, the junction sequence differs from germline, possibly due to a read error. This rearrangement joins TRBV20-1 to TRBJ2-5, with 13 bases fitting TRBD2. Per germline, CDR1 DFQATT and CDR2 SNEGSKA (reference sequence). The CDR3 runs 18 residues. The DNA of the CDR3 is TGCAGTGCTAGATCCGACGAACTAGCGGGAGGGGGCCAAGGGACCCAGTACTTC. Encoded protein: CSARSDELAGGGQGTQYF.

This chain links TRBV14 with TRBJ1-2; tentative D call: TRBD1 (6 bases). V was shortened by 4 bases and J by 2 bases, with 14 bases between the two germline ends. The germline CDR1 and CDR2 sequences are SGHDN and FVKESK. The CDR3 length is 15 residues. CDR3 amino acids: CASSPRRDTNYGYTF. CDR3 coding DNA: TGTGCCAGCAGCCCCCGACGGGACACCAACTATGGCTACACCTTC.

This clonotype was detected many times. The chain is built from TRBV7-2 and TRBJ2-1, with D perhaps matching TRBD2 (6 bases). The length of the CDR3 is 15 residues. V was clipped by 4 bases and J by 3 bases, with 13 bases between them. Per germline, CDR1 SGHTA and CDR2 FQGNSA. In DNA, the CDR3 is TGTGCCAGCAGCTATCGGGGGAACCTCTACAATGAGCAGTTCTTC. Protein: CASSYRGNLYNEQFF.

The gene calls are TRBV4-2 and TRBJ2-7, with 7 bases fitting TRBD2. The trim removed 1 base at V and 2 bases at J, leaving 8 bases unmatched. The CDR3 spans 16 residues. The V gene's germline CDR1 is LGHNA and CDR2 YNFKEQ. CDR3 sequence: CASSQVMTAGAYEQYF. For the CDR3, the DNA is TGTGCCAGCAGCCAAGTTATGACGGCGGGGGCCTACGAGCAGTACTTC.

The V call is TRBV6-1, the J call TRBJ2-5; possibly TRBD2 for D (6 bases). There are 16 residues in the CDR3. Trimming left V 4 bases short and J 4 bases short, with 19 bases between. Germline V gene data show CDR1 as MNHNS and CDR2 as SASEGT. CDR3: CASSVRLGRRGETQYF. DNA of the CDR3: TGTGCCAGCAGTGTTAGACTAGGCCGGCGGGGAGAGACCCAGTACTTC.

This clonotype was counted between two and nine times. The chain uses TRBV5-4 and TRBJ1-4; D might be TRBD1 (6 bases). CDR3 length: 15 residues. CDR1 is SGHNT, CDR2 YYREEE, per germline (reference sequence). V was trimmed by 3 bases and J by 3 bases, leaving 12 bases between them. The CDR3 here is CASSSNGQSNEKLFF. CDR3 in DNA: TGTGCCAGCAGCTCAAACGGACAGTCTAATGAAAAACTGTTTTTT.

This clonotype was observed at least ten times. Its ends do not fully match the called genes, so a read error is possible. The rearrangement uses TRBV12-3 or TRBV12-4 and TRBJ2-1; 10 bases line up with TRBD2. This CDR3 contains 13 residues. CDR3 loop: CASSLAGDNEQFF. The CDR3 region has the DNA TGTGCCAGCAGTCTAGCGGGAGATAATGAGCAGTTCTTC.

This clonotype was found many times. The DNA for the CDR3 is TGCAGTGCTTCGATCCATAGCGGGATATTGGATACGCAGTATTTT. Protein: CSASIHSGILDTQYF. V gene TRBV20-1 combines with J gene TRBJ2-3; 8 nucleotides match TRBD2. From germline, CDR1 is DFQATT and CDR2 SNEGSKA (reference sequence). Trimming took 5 bases from V and 6 from J; bases not matched to a gene: 13. The CDR3 length is 15 residues.

This clonotype has more than one count but fewer than ten. The V call is TRBV19, the J call TRBJ2-7; TRBD1 might be the D (6 bases). V dropped 6 bases and J dropped 2 bases, with 20 bases sitting between them. CDR1 and CDR2 from the germline V gene are LNHDA and SQIVND (reference sequence). There are 16 residues in the CDR3. CDR3 nucleotides: TGTGCCAGTAGCCGTAAGGGCAGGGGAACTCCCTACGAGCAGTACTTC. The encoded protein is CASSRKGRGTPYEQYF.

This clonotype has ten or more counts. The chain links TRBV30 to TRBJ2-1, with D perhaps matching TRBD1 or TRBD2 (5 bases each). V shed 3 bases and J shed 4 bases, with 10 bases lying between them. CDR1 and CDR2 from the germline V gene are GTSNPN and SVGIG (reference sequence). The CDR3 runs 13 residues. The CDR3, as DNA: TGTGCCTGGAGCTCTGGGGGTTACAATGAGCAGTTCTTC. This codes for CAWSSGGYNEQFF.

This clonotype was observed many times. This chain links TRBV11-1 with TRBJ2-1; D uncertain. The CDR3 is made up of 14 amino acids. With 3 bases removed from V and 5 bases from J, the gap between germline ends came to 11 bases. CDR1 and CDR2 (germline): SGHAT, FQDESV (reference sequence). The DNA for the CDR3 is TGTGCCAGCAGCTTCGTTGACCAGAACAATGAGCAGTTCTTC. The encoded protein is CASSFVDQNNEQFF.

This clonotype was counted once. The chain employs TRBV6-2 or TRBV6-3 and TRBJ2-2, with D possibly matching TRBD2 (5 bases). Per germline, CDR1 MNHEY and CDR2 SVGEGT. This CDR3 spans 14 amino acids. Trimming pared 6 bases from V and 3 bases from J, leaving 11 bases between. The CDR3 protein is CASSGRADTGELFF. For the CDR3, the DNA is TGTGCCAGCAGCGGGCGGGCAGACACCGGGGAGCTGTTTTTT.

This clonotype was seen a few times. The chain uses TRBV25-1 and TRBJ1-6; maybe TRBD1 (5 bases). Trimming pared 1 base from V and 7 bases from J, leaving 11 bases between. Per the germline V gene, CDR1 is MGHDK and CDR2 is SYGVNS. The CDR3 has 15 amino acids. The CDR3 DNA reads TGTGCCAGCAGTGAATGGGGAGGGGAAAATTCACCCCTCCACTTT. This codes for CASSEWGGENSPLHF.